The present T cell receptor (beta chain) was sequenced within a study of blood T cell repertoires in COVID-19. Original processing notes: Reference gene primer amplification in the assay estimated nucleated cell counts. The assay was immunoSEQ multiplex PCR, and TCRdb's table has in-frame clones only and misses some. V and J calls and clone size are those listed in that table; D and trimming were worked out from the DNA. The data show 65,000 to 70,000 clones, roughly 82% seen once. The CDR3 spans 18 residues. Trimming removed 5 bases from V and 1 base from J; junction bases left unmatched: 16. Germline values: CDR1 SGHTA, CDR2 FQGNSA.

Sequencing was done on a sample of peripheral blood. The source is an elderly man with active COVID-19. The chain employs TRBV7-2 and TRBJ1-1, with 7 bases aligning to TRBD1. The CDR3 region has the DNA TGTGCCAGCAGCCCCGGGGTAGGGGGCGGCCATGGGAACACTGAAGCTTTCTTT. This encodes CASSPGVGGGHGNTEAFF.